One T cell receptor (beta chain) is described in this entry. These data originate in a study of monozygotic twins with inflammatory bowel disease. The unique tags termed UMIs, each holding a 6-nucleotide sample barcode, were added by means of template switching. Amplification of TCRalpha and TCRbeta cDNA involved two nested PCRs that ran for approximately 16 and 10 cycles. TCRdb re-called the 5' RACE reads; every CDR3 protein appears as one record, without DNA. The specimen's table records 300,000 to 400,000 distinct CDR3 sequences. Germline values: CDR1 MGHRA, CDR2 YSYEKL. The CDR3 has 15 residues. Unsorted whole blood yielded the total RNA, with T cells left unselected.

The receptor was derived from a human donor with ulcerative colitis or Crohn's disease, or a healthy co-twin of an affected twin (not recorded which). The material sequenced was blood. V and J are TRBV4-1 and TRBJ1-1; TCRdb's D call of TRBD1 is untestable without DNA. This CDR3 is CASSLSRAENTEAFF.